This TCR beta chain was sequenced during a study of cytotoxic CD8 clonotypes in ibrutinib-treated CLL. The planned depth of sequencing spanned 1 in 200,000 to 1 in 1 million T cells. Only in-frame clones appear in the TCRdb table, and some are missing; sequencing was by immunoSEQ multiplex PCR. The sample comprises some 120,000 clones, roughly 57% of which are singletons, and 37% rests with the top ten. Study-wide points: Public clonotypes, an uncommon group, contracted or remained stable on treatment. At progression, clonality fell back toward baseline after rising at ibrutinib response. While tracking circulating CD8+ T-cell counts, baseline clonality exceeded that of age-matched healthy donors.

Germline V gene lookup returns CDR1 SGHNT and CDR2 YYREEE (reference sequence). V lost 0 bases to trimming and J lost 7 bases, with 14 bases between them. The CDR3 extends over 16 amino acids. Comment on this clone: The antigen is not known.

Sequenced material: PBMCs, taken after 24 months of ibrutinib treatment. The genes are TRBV5-4 and TRBJ1-6, with a weak D call TRBD1 (5 bases). This receptor was taken from a human donor with chronic lymphocytic leukemia. The CDR3 DNA sequence: TGTGCCAGCAGCTTGGGAGGGCAGGGAGCGAATTCACCCCTCCACTTT. Its protein product is CASSLGGQGANSPLHF.